This T cell receptor (beta chain) was captured in a study of CD8 T cells in Susac syndrome. The germline CDR1 and CDR2 sequences are MNHEY and SMNVEV (reference sequence). Trimming removed 10 bases from V and 9 bases from J; junction bases left unmatched: 8. This CDR3 comprises 14 residues. RNA in amounts of roughly 0.5 to 1 ug was reverse transcribed with random hexamers. Amplification of the TCR beta CDR3 was carried out by immunoSEQ multiplex PCR, which spanned a total of 54 Vbeta and 13 Jbeta segments. From the immunoSEQ multiplex PCR reads, TCRdb called clonotypes with MiXCR, one entry per CDR3 protein. The sample includes 120,000 to 150,000 distinct CDR3 sequences, roughly 94% of them seen just once.

This TCR came from a human donor in good health. The chain uses TRBV27 and TRBJ2-3; 15 positions agree with TRBD2. The material sequenced was CD8+ T cells from PBMCs. The CDR3 DNA is TGTGCCACCTTACGGACTAGCGGGAGGGTAACGCAGTATTTT. Amino acids: CATLRTSGRVTQYF.